Only a few counts were recorded for the clone carrying this T cell receptor beta chain. The V end lost 8 bases, the J end lost 3 bases, and 14 bases lay between the germline ends. Germline CDR1 SGHVS, CDR2 FQNEAQ. This CDR3 region has 13 residues. This table comes from immunoSEQ multiplex PCR, and its TCRdb copy is limited to in-frame clones, with some not included. The sample consists of about 1.1 million clones, 60% to 85% of them appearing once. This sample stems from a study of shared clonotypes between healthy human individuals. The authors divided CD4+ cells into CD45RA+ naive and CD45RA-negative memory subsets.

The rearrangement uses TRBV7-8 and TRBJ2-7; TRBD1 or TRBD2 may be the D gene (5 bases each). This sequence was found in a man aged 18 to 35 in good health. Some clones in this sample may be carry-over from other donors' samples. The sample was memory CD4+ T cells from PBMCs. Subset indicated: CD45RA-negative fraction. CDR3 bases: TGTGCCAGCTCAACCGGGACCTTCTACGAGCAGTACTTC. Translated: CASSTGTFYEQYF.